A selection of T cell receptor beta chains follows, all from one sample in a study of T-cell memory formation after mild COVID-19. Each CDR3 protein is one row after TCRdb ran MiXCR on the 5' RACE reads. The table records roughly 400,000 distinct CDR3 sequences, roughly a quarter of them present only once. Specimen: PBMCs or a T cell subset sorted from them (not recorded which). Source of these receptors: an adult woman who had mild COVID-19 (a few samples of this study predate the infection). Cell type and time point are not known. The CDR3 runs from the conserved cysteine through the conserved F or W. A D gene is named only where the DNA matches it firmly. Some rows mark clone size as missing; the rest say once, few, many or name a class of expanded clone.

d_call,clone_size,v_call,j_call,cdr3_aa,cdr3_nt
TRBD2,-,TRBV12-3/TRBV12-4,TRBJ2-1,CASSTSGEFNEQFF,TGTGCCAGCAGTACTAGCGGGGAGTTCAATGAGCAGTTCTTC
TRBD2,-,TRBV27,TRBJ2-1,CASGTSGSIWYNEQFF,TGTGCCAGCGGGACTAGCGGGAGCATTTGGTACAATGAGCAGTTCTTC
TRBD1,few,TRBV5-1,TRBJ1-1,CASSGGTGATEAFF,TGCGCCAGCAGCGGTGGGACAGGAGCCACTGAAGCTTTCTTT
-,once,TRBV24-1,TRBJ2-5,CATSEGSQETQYF,TGTGCCACCAGTGAGGGCTCCCAGGAGACCCAGTACTTC
TRBD1,-,TRBV3-1,TRBJ1-1,CASSQDPGQGTEAFF,TGTGCCAGCAGCCAAGACCCGGGACAGGGGACTGAAGCTTTCTTT
TRBD2,-,TRBV9,TRBJ2-3,CASSVGLAGVLVDTQYF,TGTGCCAGCAGCGTGGGACTAGCGGGCGTTTTGGTAGATACGCAGTATTTT
-,-,TRBV2,TRBJ2-7,CARSVGQRKTYEQYF,TGTGCCAGAAGTGTGGGCCAGCGGAAAACCTACGAGCAGTACTTC
-,few,TRBV9,TRBJ1-1,CASSEQLTTEAFF,TGTGCCAGCAGCGAGCAGTTGACCACTGAAGCTTTCTTT
-,few,TRBV11-2,TRBJ2-5,CASSLQGSGETQYF,TGTGCCAGCAGCTTACAGGGATCAGGGGAGACCCAGTACTTC
-,-,TRBV4-1,TRBJ1-6,CASSRDRATGRNSPLHF,TGCGCCAGCAGCCGAGATAGGGCAACCGGTCGAAATTCACCCCTCCACTTT
TRBD1,-,TRBV29-1,TRBJ2-7,CSAGTGSYEQYF,TGCAGCGCGGGGACAGGCTCCTACGAGCAGTACTTC
-,-,TRBV5-1,TRBJ2-1,CASSFSVSSYNEQFF,TGCGCCAGCAGCTTCAGCGTCAGCTCCTACAATGAGCAGTTCTTC
-,many,TRBV3-1,TRBJ2-2,CASSQDPNGELFF,TGTGCCAGCAGCCAAGATCCCAACGGGGAGCTGTTTTTT
TRBD2,many,TRBV6-2/TRBV6-3,TRBJ2-1,CASSYLNLAGGLVGYNEQFF,TGTGCCAGCAGTTACCTTAATCTAGCGGGCGGCCTAGTGGGCTACAATGAGCAGTTCTTC
-,-,TRBV12-3/TRBV12-4,TRBJ2-1,CASQKGLHPNTENNEQFF,TGTGCCAGCCAAAAGGGGCTCCATCCTAACACAGAAAACAATGAGCAGTTCTTC
-,-,TRBV11-1,TRBJ1-2,CASSLTRVDYGYTF,TGTGCCAGCAGCTTAACCAGGGTAGACTATGGCTACACCTTC
TRBD1,few,TRBV12-3/TRBV12-4,TRBJ1-2,CASRHGQGYGYTF,TGTGCCAGCAGACACGGACAGGGCTATGGCTACACCTTC
-,-,TRBV5-1,TRBJ2-3,CASSFEGANADTQYF,TGCGCCAGCAGCTTTGAGGGAGCTAACGCAGATACGCAGTATTTT
-,-,TRBV5-1,TRBJ2-7,CASSLEPSSYEQYF,TGCGCCAGCAGCTTGGAGCCATCGTCATACGAGCAGTACTTC
TRBD1,-,TRBV5-4,TRBJ2-7,CASSPGQVPAEQYF,TGTGCCAGCAGCCCGGGACAGGTTCCGGCCGAGCAGTACTTC